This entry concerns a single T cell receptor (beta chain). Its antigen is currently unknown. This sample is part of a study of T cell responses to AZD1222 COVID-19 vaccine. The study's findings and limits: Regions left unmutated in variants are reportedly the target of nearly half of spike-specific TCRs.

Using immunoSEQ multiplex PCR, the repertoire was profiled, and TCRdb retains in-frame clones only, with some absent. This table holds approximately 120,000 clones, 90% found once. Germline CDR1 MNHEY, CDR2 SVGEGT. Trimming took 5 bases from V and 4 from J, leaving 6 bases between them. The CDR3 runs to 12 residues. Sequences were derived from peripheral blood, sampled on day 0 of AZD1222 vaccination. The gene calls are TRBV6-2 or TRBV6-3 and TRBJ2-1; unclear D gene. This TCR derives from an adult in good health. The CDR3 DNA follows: TGTGCCAGCAGTCAAATATACAATGAGCAGTTCTTC. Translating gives CASSQIYNEQFF.